The text below deals with one TCR beta chain. This specimen comes from a study of T cell repertoires in ileal Crohn's disease. Included were adult ileal or ileocolonic Crohn's patients indicated for ileocolonic resection. Per sample, 500 to 650 nanograms of biopsy DNA were TCRB immunosequenced. The data were produced by immunoSEQ multiplex PCR, yet TCRdb's version contains in-frame clones alone and is incomplete. Of roughly 9,100 clones listed, around 80% are singletons. The specimen was ileal tissue. The clonotype originates from an adult with Crohn's disease.

The CDR3 is CASSRSLWETQYF. The CDR3 coding sequence is TGCGCCAGCAGCCGAAGCCTGTGGGAGACCCAGTACTTC. J is TRBJ2-5 and V is TRBV5-1; D is unresolved. Trimming took 4 bases from V and 5 from J, leaving 12 bases between them. Germline CDR1 is SGHRS and CDR2 is YFSETQ. The CDR3 spans 13 residues.